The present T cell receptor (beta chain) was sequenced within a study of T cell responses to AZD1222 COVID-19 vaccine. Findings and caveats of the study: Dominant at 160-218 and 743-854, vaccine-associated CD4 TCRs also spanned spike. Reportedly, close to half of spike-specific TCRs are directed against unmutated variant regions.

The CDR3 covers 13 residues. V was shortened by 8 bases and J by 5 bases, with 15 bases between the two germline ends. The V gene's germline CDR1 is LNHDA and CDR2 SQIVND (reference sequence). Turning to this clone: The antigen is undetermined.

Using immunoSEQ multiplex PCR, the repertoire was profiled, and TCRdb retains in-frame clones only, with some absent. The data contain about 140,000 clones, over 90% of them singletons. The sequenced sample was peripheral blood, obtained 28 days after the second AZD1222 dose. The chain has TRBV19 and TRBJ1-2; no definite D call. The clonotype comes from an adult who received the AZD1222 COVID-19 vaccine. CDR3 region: CASGLRTLYGYTF. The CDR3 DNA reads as TGTGCCAGTGGACTAAGGACCTTATATGGCTACACCTTC.